A selection of T cell receptor beta chains follows, all from one sample in a study of blood T cell repertoires in COVID-19. The data were produced by immunoSEQ multiplex PCR, yet TCRdb's version contains in-frame clones alone and is incomplete. The sample shows 300,000 or so clones, approximately 90% of them seen only once. Material: peripheral blood. The receptors derive from a woman between 35 and 50 years old with acute or convalescent COVID-19. Both conserved end residues are part of each CDR3. The order of the fields is V gene, D gene, J gene, clone size, CDR3 protein, CDR3 DNA. A D gene is named only where the DNA matches it firmly. Where a row states a size, it is once, few, many or the class of an expanded clone; other rows omit it.

TRBV6-6	.	TRBJ1-1	.	CASSPDSHTYSYEAFF	TGTGCCAGCAGCCCCGACAGTCACACCTACAGTTATGAAGCTTTCTTT
TRBV7-9	TRBD1	TRBJ1-2	few	CASSLGTGGGYGYTF	TGTGCCAGCAGCTTAGGGACAGGGGGCGGCTATGGCTACACCTTC
TRBV7-2	TRBD2	TRBJ2-3	.	CASNRGRGDTQYF	TGTGCCAGCAACCGGGGGAGGGGTGATACGCAGTATTTT
TRBV5-1	TRBD1	TRBJ1-2	few	CASGTANYGYTF	TGCGCCAGCGGGACAGCGAACTATGGCTACACCTTC
TRBV11-3	TRBD1	TRBJ1-3	once	CASSPPDRGPGNTIYF	TGTGCCAGCAGCCCCCCGGATAGGGGGCCTGGAAACACCATATATTTT
TRBV5-5	.	TRBJ2-1	.	CASSLFGDNEQFF	TGTGCCAGCAGCTTATTCGGAGACAATGAGCAGTTCTTC
TRBV14	.	TRBJ1-2	.	CASSQGPGGYTF	TGTGCCAGCAGCCAGGGGCCTGGGGGCTACACCTTC
TRBV6-5	.	TRBJ1-1	.	CASSYSTGVNTEAFF	TGTGCCAGCAGTTACTCGACAGGAGTGAACACTGAAGCTTTCTTT
TRBV5-1	TRBD1	TRBJ2-5	.	CASRRTGEETQYF	TGCGCCAGCAGAAGGACAGGGGAGGAGACCCAGTACTTC
TRBV2	TRBD1	TRBJ2-5	.	CARTGQADQETQYF	TGTGCCAGGACAGGACAGGCCGACCAAGAGACCCAGTACTTC
TRBV11-2	.	TRBJ2-3	.	CASSFTRSTDTQYF	TGTGCCAGCAGCTTTACAAGAAGCACAGATACGCAGTATTTT
TRBV18	.	TRBJ2-3	few	CASSPNSGSTDTQYF	TGTGCCAGCTCACCAAATAGCGGAAGCACAGATACGCAGTATTTT
TRBV2	.	TRBJ1-1	.	CASSATPGGTEAFF	TGTGCCAGCAGTGCCACGCCGGGAGGTACCGAAGCTTTCTTT
TRBV2	TRBD1	TRBJ1-6	.	CASANRGLPALHF	TGTGCCAGCGCAAACAGGGGGCTTCCAGCCCTCCACTTT
TRBV27	.	TRBJ1-1	.	CASSLFTGRTEAFF	TGTGCCAGCAGTTTATTTACAGGGCGGACTGAAGCTTTCTTT
TRBV6-1	TRBD2	TRBJ2-1	.	CASSEAWAGGHNEQFF	TGTGCCAGCAGTGAAGCCTGGGCGGGGGGGCACAATGAGCAGTTCTTC
TRBV14	.	TRBJ1-2	.	CASSQVSGAGSGYTF	TGTGCCAGCAGCCAAGTGTCCGGGGCGGGAAGCGGCTACACCTTC
TRBV15	.	TRBJ1-5	.	CATRGGEIGQQPQHF	TGTGCCACCAGGGGGGGGGAGATAGGCCAACAGCCCCAGCATTTT
TRBV19	.	TRBJ1-4	.	CASSTRDFPWVFF	TGTGCCAGTAGTACGCGGGACTTCCCCTGGGTGTTTTTT
TRBV9	TRBD1	TRBJ1-1	.	CASSLGQMNTEAFF	TGTGCCAGCAGTCTGGGACAGATGAACACTGAAGCTTTCTTT
TRBV5-6	TRBD1	TRBJ1-5	.	CASSFRQGAGHNQPQHF	TGTGCCAGCAGCTTTAGACAGGGGGCCGGGCATAATCAGCCCCAGCATTTT
TRBV27	TRBD1	TRBJ1-1	once	CASSFRAGGNTEAFF	TGTGCCAGCAGTTTCCGGGCAGGGGGGAACACTGAAGCTTTCTTT
TRBV11-2	.	TRBJ1-2	.	CASSLGWSNYGYTF	TGTGCCAGCAGCTTAGGTTGGAGTAACTATGGCTACACCTTC
TRBV12-3/TRBV12-4	.	TRBJ2-5	once	CASRSELVGTQYF	TGTGCCAGCAGAAGTGAACTAGTGGGGACCCAGTACTTC
TRBV27	.	TRBJ1-3	.	CASSLSRGDTIYF	TGTGCCAGCAGTTTATCGCGCGGGGACACCATATATTTT
TRBV7-3	.	TRBJ1-6	.	CASSAQTGLNSPLHF	TGTGCCAGCAGCGCTCAAACAGGGCTTAATTCACCCCTCCACTTT
TRBV5-1	.	TRBJ1-3	.	CASSWDNSGNTIYF	TGCGCCAGCAGCTGGGACAACTCTGGAAACACCATATATTTT
TRBV2	.	TRBJ1-6	.	CASSDRPLGNSPLHF	TGTGCCAGCAGCGACAGGCCATTGGGGAATTCACCCCTCCACTTT
TRBV7-9	.	TRBJ1-6	.	CASSSTGHDNSPLHF	TGTGCCAGCAGCTCCACCGGACACGATAATTCACCCCTCCACTTT
TRBV5-6	.	TRBJ1-4	.	CASSSNPALPGEKLFF	TGTGCCAGCAGCTCTAACCCCGCCCTTCCGGGTGAAAAACTGTTTTTT
TRBV19	.	TRBJ1-1	.	CASSTQRAHGPNTEAFF	TGTGCCAGTAGTACCCAGAGGGCGCACGGTCCGAACACTGAAGCTTTCTTT
TRBV3-1/TRBV3-2	.	TRBJ2-3	.	CASSLEHYTDTQYF	TGTGCCAGCAGCCTAGAACATTACACAGATACGCAGTATTTT
TRBV4-2	.	TRBJ1-3	once	CASSLTGSRNTIYF	TGTGCCAGCAGCCTTACAGGGTCCCGAAACACCATATATTTT
TRBV6-5	TRBD1	TRBJ1-2	.	CASRTNAYRGHGYTF	TGTGCCAGCAGAACCAACGCCTACAGGGGCCACGGCTACACCTTC
TRBV6-5	TRBD2	TRBJ2-1	.	CATGTSGRREQFF	TGTGCCACCGGGACTAGCGGGAGGCGGGAGCAGTTCTTC
TRBV7-9	TRBD2	TRBJ2-3	.	CASSLSLAGSTDTQYF	TGTGCCAGCAGCTTAAGCCTAGCGGGGAGCACAGATACGCAGTATTTT
TRBV11-3	.	TRBJ2-1	.	CASSLEGGAAYNEQFF	TGTGCCAGCAGCTTAGAAGGGGGGGCGGCCTACAATGAGCAGTTCTTC
TRBV7-8	TRBD2	TRBJ2-1	.	CASSLLAGGFNEQFF	TGTGCCAGCAGCTTACTAGCGGGGGGGTTCAATGAGCAGTTCTTC
TRBV2	.	TRBJ1-1	.	CASRAGKVNTEAFF	TGTGCCAGCAGGGCGGGCAAGGTGAACACTGAAGCTTTCTTT
TRBV6-5	.	TRBJ1-5	few	CASSNTGSHQPQHF	TGTGCCAGCAGTAATACAGGGTCCCATCAGCCCCAGCATTTT
TRBV4-1	.	TRBJ1-5	.	CASSQLGFNQPQHF	TGCGCCAGCAGCCAACTAGGCTTCAATCAGCCCCAGCATTTT
TRBV25-1	.	TRBJ2-2	.	CASLWADWELFF	TGTGCCAGCTTGTGGGCCGATTGGGAGCTGTTTTTT
TRBV6-6	.	TRBJ1-4	.	CASSYLTREDEKLFF	TGTGCCAGCAGTTACTTGACCAGGGAGGATGAAAAACTGTTTTTT
TRBV10-2	TRBD1	TRBJ2-1	.	CASSLRQGGQFF	TGCGCCAGCAGTCTCAGACAGGGGGGGCAGTTCTTC
TRBV11-2	.	TRBJ1-1	.	CASSSTGIWTEAFF	TGTGCCAGCAGTTCTACGGGGATATGGACTGAAGCTTTCTTT
TRBV27	TRBD2	TRBJ2-3	.	CASSRGGPRTDTQYF	TGTGCCAGCAGTCGCGGGGGGCCCCGCACAGATACGCAGTATTTT
TRBV27	.	TRBJ1-4	.	CASSRSRSTNEKLFF	TGTGCCAGCAGTCGGTCGAGGTCGACTAATGAAAAACTGTTTTTT
TRBV6-1	.	TRBJ1-1	.	CASSARDTRRLYTEAFF	TGTGCCAGCAGTGCCCGCGACACCCGAAGGTTGTACACTGAAGCTTTCTTT
TRBV10-3	.	TRBJ1-3	.	CAIRSYGGQPGNTIYF	TGTGCCATCAGATCTTACGGGGGGCAGCCTGGAAACACCATATATTTT
TRBV9	.	TRBJ1-2	once	CASSVAPGEYGYTF	TGTGCCAGCAGCGTAGCCCCAGGGGAGTATGGCTACACCTTC
TRBV18	.	TRBJ1-4	.	CASSPLSNRVTNEKLFF	TGTGCCAGCTCACCACTTTCGAACAGGGTTACTAATGAAAAACTGTTTTTT